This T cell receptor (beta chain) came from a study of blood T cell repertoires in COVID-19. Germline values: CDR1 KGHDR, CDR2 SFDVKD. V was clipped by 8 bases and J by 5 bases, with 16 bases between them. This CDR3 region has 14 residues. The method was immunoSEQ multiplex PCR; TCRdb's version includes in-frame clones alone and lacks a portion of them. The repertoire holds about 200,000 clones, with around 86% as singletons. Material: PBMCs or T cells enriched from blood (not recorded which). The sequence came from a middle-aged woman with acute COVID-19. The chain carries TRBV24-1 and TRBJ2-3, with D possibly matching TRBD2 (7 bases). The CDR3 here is CATTGGALVDTQYF. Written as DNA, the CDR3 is TGTGCCACCACTGGGGGGGCGTTGGTAGATACGCAGTATTTT.